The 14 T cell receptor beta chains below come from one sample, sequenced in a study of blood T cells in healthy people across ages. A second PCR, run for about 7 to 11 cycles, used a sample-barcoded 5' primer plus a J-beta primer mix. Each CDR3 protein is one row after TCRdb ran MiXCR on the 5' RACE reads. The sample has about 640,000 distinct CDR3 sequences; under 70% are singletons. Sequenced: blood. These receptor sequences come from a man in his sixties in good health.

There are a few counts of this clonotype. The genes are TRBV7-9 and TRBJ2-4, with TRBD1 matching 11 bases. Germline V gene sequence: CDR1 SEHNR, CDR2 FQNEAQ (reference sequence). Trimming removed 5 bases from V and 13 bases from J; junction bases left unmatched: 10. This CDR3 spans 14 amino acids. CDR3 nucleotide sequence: TGTGCCAGCAGCGCAGGACAGGGGGCGCGGGAGCAGTACTTC. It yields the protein CASSAGQGAREQYF.

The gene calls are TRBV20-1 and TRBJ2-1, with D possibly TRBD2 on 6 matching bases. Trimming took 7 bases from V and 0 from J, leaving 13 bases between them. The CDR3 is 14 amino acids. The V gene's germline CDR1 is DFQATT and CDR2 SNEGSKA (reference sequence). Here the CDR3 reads CSDRGGVSYNEQFF. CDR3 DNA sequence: TGCAGTGACCGAGGAGGGGTCTCCTACAATGAGCAGTTCTTC.

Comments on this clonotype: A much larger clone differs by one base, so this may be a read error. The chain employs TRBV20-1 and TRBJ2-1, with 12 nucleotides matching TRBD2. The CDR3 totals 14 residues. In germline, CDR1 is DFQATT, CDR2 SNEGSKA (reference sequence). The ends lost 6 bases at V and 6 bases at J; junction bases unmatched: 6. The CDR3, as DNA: TGCAGTGCCTCCCGGACTAGCGGGGTCAATGAGCAGTTCTTC. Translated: CSASRTSGVNEQFF.

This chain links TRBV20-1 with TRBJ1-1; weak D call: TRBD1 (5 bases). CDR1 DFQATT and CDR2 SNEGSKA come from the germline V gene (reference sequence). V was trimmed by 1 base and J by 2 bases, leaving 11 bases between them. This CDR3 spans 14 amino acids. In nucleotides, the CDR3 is TGCAGTGCTAGAGGGGACCTAGCCAACACTGAAGCTTTCTTT. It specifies CSARGDLANTEAFF.

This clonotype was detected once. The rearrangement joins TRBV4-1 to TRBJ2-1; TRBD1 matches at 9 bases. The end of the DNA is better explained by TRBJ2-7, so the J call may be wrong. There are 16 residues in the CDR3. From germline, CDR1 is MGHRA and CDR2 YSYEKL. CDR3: CASSGGTGSSYNEQYF. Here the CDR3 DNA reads TGCGCCAGCAGCGGCGGGACAGGGAGCTCCTACAATGAGCAGTACTTC.

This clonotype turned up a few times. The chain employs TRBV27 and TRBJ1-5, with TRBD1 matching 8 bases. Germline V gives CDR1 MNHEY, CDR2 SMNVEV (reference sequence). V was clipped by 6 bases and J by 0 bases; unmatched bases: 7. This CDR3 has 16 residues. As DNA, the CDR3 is TGTGCCAGCAGCGCCAGACAGGGGAATAGCAATCAGCCCCAGCATTTT. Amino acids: CASSARQGNSNQPQHF.

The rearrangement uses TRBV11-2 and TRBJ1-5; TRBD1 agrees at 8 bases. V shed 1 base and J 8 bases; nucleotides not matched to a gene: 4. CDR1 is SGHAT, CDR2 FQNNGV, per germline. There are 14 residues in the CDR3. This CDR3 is CASSLGQGTKPQHF. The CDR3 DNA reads TGTGCCAGCAGCTTAGGACAGGGGACGAAGCCCCAGCATTTT.

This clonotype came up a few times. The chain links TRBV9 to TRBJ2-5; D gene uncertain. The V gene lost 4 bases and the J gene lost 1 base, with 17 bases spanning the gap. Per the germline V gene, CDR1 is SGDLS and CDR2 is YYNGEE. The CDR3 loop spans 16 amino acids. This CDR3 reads CASSPRSNSPQETQYF. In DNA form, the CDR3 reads TGTGCCAGCAGCCCCCGTTCAAACAGCCCCCAAGAGACCCAGTACTTC.

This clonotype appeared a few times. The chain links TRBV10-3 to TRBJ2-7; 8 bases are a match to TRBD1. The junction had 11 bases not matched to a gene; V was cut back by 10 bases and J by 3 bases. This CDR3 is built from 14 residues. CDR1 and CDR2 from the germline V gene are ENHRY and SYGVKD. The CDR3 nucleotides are TGTGCCACCATCAGAGGACAGGGCTTCTACGAGCAGTACTTC. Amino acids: CATIRGQGFYEQYF.

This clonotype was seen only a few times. The CDR3 is CASSSGDAGQGETQYF. DNA for the CDR3: TGTGCCAGCAGCTCTGGGGACGCGGGACAGGGGGAGACCCAGTACTTC. The V call is TRBV11-2, the J call TRBJ2-5; 10 positions match TRBD1. CDR3 length: 16 residues. Germline V gives CDR1 SGHAT, CDR2 FQNNGV. V was clipped by 4 bases and J by 5 bases; unmatched bases: 10. Based on the CDR3 plus reference TRBV11-2 and TRBJ2-5, the full variable domain is EAGVAQSPRYKIIEKRQSVAFWCNPISGHATLYWYQQILGQGPKLLIQFQNNGVVDDSQLPKDRFSAERLKGVDSTLKIQPAKLEDSAVYLCASSSGDAGQGETQYFGPGTRLLVL.

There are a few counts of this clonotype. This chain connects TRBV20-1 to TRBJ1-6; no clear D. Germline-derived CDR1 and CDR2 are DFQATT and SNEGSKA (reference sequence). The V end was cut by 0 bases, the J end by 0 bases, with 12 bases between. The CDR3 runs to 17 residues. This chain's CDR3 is CSARDGRTGSYNSPLHF. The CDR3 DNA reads TGCAGTGCTAGAGATGGGCGAACGGGCTCCTATAATTCACCCCTCCACTTT.

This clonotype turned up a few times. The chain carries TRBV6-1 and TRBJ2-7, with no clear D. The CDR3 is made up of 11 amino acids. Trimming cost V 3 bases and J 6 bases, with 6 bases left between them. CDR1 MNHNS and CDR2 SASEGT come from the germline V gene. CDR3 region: CASSELVEQYF. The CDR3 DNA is TGTGCCAGCAGTGAGTTAGTCGAGCAGTACTTC.

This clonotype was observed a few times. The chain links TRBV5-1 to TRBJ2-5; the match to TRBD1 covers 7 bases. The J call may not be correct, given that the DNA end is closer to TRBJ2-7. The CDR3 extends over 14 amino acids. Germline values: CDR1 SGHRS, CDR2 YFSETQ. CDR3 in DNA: TGCGCCAGCAGCTTGGTCGGACAGGACTACGAGCAGTACTTC. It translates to CASSLVGQDYEQYF.

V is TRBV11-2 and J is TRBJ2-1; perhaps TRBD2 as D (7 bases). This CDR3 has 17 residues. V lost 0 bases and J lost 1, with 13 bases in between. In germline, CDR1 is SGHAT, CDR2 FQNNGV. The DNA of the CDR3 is TGTGCCAGCAGCTTAGATTCCGCGGGGGCTTCCTACAATGAGCAGTTCTTC. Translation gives CASSLDSAGASYNEQFF.